A single sample gave rise to the 12 T cell receptor beta chains below, sequenced in a study of blood T cell repertoires in COVID-19. The assay was immunoSEQ multiplex PCR, and TCRdb's table has in-frame clones only and misses some. The sample holds about 480,000 clones; 88% are singletons and the top ten take about 2%. The sequenced sample consisted of PBMCs or T cells enriched from blood (not recorded which). The receptors derive from a woman aged 35 to 49 who had recovered from COVID-19.

The rearrangement uses TRBV7-8 and TRBJ1-6; D is unclear. The ends were cut back, 5 bases at V and 8 bases at J, with 10 bases in the middle. Germline V gene sequence: CDR1 SGHVS, CDR2 FQNEAQ. The CDR3 contains 13 residues. The CDR3 region is CASSAGNDSPLHF. CDR3 bases: TGTGCCAGCAGCGCGGGTAACGATTCACCCCTCCACTTT.

V and J are TRBV9 and TRBJ2-1, with TRBD2 matching 11 bases. This CDR3 is built from 14 residues. Germline CDR1 reads SGDLS; CDR2 reads YYNGEE. V trimming: 3 bases; J trimming: 13 bases; junction bases outside the gene matches: 9. DNA of the CDR3: TGTGCCAGCAGCGCGAAGACTAGCGGGACCTCTCAGTTCTTC. This gives the protein CASSAKTSGTSQFF.

CDR3 amino acids: CASSHLTSQEFF. The CDR3 DNA reads TGTGCCAGCAGCCACTTGACTAGTCAGGAGTTCTTC. V and J are TRBV3-1 (or the pseudogene TRBV3-2) and TRBJ2-1; possible D gene TRBD2, 6 bases. CDR1 and CDR2 (germline): LGHDT, YNNKEL (reference sequence). This CDR3 is built from 12 residues. The ends were cut back, 3 bases at V and 14 bases at J, with 14 bases in the middle.

The J gene is TRBJ1-6, the V gene TRBV6-5; 7 nucleotides align to TRBD1. J lost 10 bases, V lost 6 bases, and 9 bases had no gene match. Germline values: CDR1 MNHEY, CDR2 SVGAGI. This CDR3 has 14 amino acids. The CDR3 DNA is TGTGCCAGCAGCTTCGACAGGGCGCGATCACCCCTCCACTTT. Protein sequence: CASSFDRARSPLHF.

This clone is a singleton in its sample. V usage is TRBV2 and J usage is TRBJ1-1, with 7 bases lining up with TRBD1. Trimming took 9 bases from V and 0 from J; bases not matched to a gene: 4. The CDR3 contains 13 residues. Germline assignment: CDR1 SNHLY and CDR2 FYNNEI. For the CDR3, the DNA is TGTGCCAGTACAGGGGAAATGAACACTGAAGCTTTCTTT. Protein sequence: CASTGEMNTEAFF.

The chain carries TRBV6-5 and TRBJ2-7; D may be TRBD2 (5 bases). Germline-derived CDR1 and CDR2 are MNHEY and SVGAGI. V lost 8 bases to trimming and J lost 0 bases, with 14 bases between them. This CDR3 spans 14 amino acids. The CDR3 reads CASAADPSSYEQYF. The CDR3 DNA is TGTGCCAGCGCAGCGGACCCGAGCTCCTACGAGCAGTACTTC.

This chain connects TRBV9 to TRBJ2-3; D is ambiguous. Germline CDR1 SGDLS, CDR2 YYNGEE. The CDR3 covers 15 residues. Trimming removed 3 bases at V and 4 bases at J, with 15 bases between. The CDR3 DNA reads TGTGCCAGCAGCGATCTACGATCAACGGCAGATACGCAGTATTTT. Translating it yields CASSDLRSTADTQYF.

The chain has TRBV27 and TRBJ1-1, with 10 bases matching TRBD1. This CDR3 region has 13 residues. V was clipped by 1 base and J by 8 bases; unmatched bases: 1. The germline V gene encodes CDR1 MNHEY and CDR2 SMNVEV (reference sequence). In nucleotides, the CDR3 is TGTGCCAGCAGTTTATGGGACAGGGGAGAAGCTTTCTTT. Translation: CASSLWDRGEAFF.

The chain carries TRBV6-1 and TRBJ2-2, with 9 bases matching TRBD1. CDR1 and CDR2 (germline): MNHNS, SASEGT. CDR3 length equals 14 residues. Trimming cost V 3 bases and J 7 bases; bases outside gene matches: 3. The CDR3 sequence is CASSEGQGDGELFF. The CDR3 DNA follows: TGTGCCAGCAGTGAGGGACAGGGAGACGGGGAGCTGTTTTTT.

V is TRBV11-2 and J is TRBJ1-2; no clear D gene. V lost 5 bases to trimming and J lost 8 bases, with 18 bases between them. The length of the CDR3 is 14 residues. Germline CDR1 and CDR2: SGHAT and FQNNGV. In DNA form, the CDR3 reads TGTGCCAGCAGCCTCGGAGCTACGGGAGTCGGCTACACCTTC. Protein: CASSLGATGVGYTF.

The chain employs TRBV7-9 and TRBJ2-7, with TRBD1 identical over 11 bases. The CDR3 totals 14 residues. Germline CDR1 is SEHNR and CDR2 is FQNEAQ (reference sequence). V was pared by 6 bases and J by 7 bases, with 8 bases of the junction left unmatched. The DNA of the CDR3 is TGTGCCAGCAGAACCGGGACAGGGGGGTTTGAGCAGTACTTC. Protein: CASRTGTGGFEQYF.

This chain joins TRBV7-9 and TRBJ1-2, with TRBD1 matching 8 bases. The trim removed 5 bases at V and 2 bases at J, leaving 13 bases unmatched. Looked up from germline, CDR1 is SEHNR and CDR2 is FQNEAQ (reference sequence). This CDR3 has 17 amino acids. CDR3 in amino acids: CASSEPLQGAVNYGYTF. The CDR3 DNA reads as TGTGCCAGCAGCGAACCCCTCCAGGGGGCCGTCAACTATGGCTACACCTTC. Combining the CDR3 with reference TRBV7-9 and TRBJ1-2 gives the whole variable domain DTGVSQNPRHKITKRGQNVTFRCDPISEHNRLYWYRQTLGQGPEFLTYFQNEAQLEKSRLLSDRFSAERPKGSFSTLEIQRTEQGDSAMYLCASSEPLQGAVNYGYTFGSGTRLTVV.